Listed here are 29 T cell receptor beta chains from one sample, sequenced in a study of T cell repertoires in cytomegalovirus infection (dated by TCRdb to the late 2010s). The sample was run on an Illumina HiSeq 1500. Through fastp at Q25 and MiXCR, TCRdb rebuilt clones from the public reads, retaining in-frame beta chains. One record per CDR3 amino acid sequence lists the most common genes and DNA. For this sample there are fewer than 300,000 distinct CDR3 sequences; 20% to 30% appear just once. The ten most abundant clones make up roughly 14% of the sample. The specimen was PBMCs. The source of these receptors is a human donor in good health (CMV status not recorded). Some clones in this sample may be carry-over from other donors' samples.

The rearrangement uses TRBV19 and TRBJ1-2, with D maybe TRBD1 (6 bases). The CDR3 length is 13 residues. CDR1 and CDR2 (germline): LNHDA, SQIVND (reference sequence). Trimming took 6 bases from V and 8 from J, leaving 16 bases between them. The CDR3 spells CASRNRQVDGYTF. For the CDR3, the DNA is TGTGCCAGTAGGAATAGACAGGTGGACGGCTACACCTTC.

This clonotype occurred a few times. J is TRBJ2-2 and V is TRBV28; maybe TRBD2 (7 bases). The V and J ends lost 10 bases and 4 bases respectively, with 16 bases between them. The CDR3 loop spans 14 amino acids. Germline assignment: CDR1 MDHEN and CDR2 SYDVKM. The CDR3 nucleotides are TGTGCCACCAGACGAGGGGGGGCCACCGGGGAGCTGTTTTTT. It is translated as CATRRGGATGELFF.

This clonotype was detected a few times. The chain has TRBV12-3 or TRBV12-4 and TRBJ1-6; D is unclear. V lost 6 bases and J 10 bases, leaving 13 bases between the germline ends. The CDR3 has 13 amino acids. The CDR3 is CASSTGSPSPLHF. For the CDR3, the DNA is TGTGCCAGCAGCACGGGGAGTCCGTCACCCCTCCACTTT.

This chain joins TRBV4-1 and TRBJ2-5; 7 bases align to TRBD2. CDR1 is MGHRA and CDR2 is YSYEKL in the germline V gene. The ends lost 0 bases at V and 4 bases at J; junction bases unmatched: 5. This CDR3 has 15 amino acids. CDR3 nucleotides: TGCGCCAGCAGCCAAGATTGGCGGGGGTCAGAGACCCAGTACTTC. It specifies CASSQDWRGSETQYF.

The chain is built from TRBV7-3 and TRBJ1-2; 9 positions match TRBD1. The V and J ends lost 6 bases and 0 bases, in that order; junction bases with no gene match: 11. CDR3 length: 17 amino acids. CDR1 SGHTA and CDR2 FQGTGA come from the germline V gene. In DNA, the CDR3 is TGTGCCAGCAGGCTACCGGGACAGGGTCCTCCTAACTATGGCTACACCTTC. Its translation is CASRLPGQGPPNYGYTF.

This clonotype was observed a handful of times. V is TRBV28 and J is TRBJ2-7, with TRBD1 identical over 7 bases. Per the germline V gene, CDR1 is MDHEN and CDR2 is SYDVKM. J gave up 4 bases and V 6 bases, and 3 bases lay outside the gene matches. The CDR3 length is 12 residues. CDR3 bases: TGTGCCAGCAGGACAGGGAAGTACGAGCAGTACTTC. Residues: CASRTGKYEQYF.

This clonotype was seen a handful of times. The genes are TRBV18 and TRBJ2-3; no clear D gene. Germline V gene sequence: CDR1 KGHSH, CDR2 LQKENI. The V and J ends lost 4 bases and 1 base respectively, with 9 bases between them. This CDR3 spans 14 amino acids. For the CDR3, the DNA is TGTGCCAGCTCACGATGGGGTGGCACAGATACGCAGTATTTT. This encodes CASSRWGGTDTQYF.

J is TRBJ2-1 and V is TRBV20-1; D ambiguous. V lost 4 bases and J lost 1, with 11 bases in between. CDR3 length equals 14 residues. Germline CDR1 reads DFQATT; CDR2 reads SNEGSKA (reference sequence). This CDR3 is CSAKSWGSYNEQFF. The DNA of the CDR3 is TGCAGTGCTAAGTCGTGGGGTTCCTACAATGAGCAGTTCTTC.

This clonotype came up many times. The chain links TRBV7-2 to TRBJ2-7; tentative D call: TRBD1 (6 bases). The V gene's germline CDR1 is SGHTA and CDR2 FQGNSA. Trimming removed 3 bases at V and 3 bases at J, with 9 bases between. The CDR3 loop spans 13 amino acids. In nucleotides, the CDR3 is TGTGCCAGCAGCTTGGGACATAGCTACGAGCAGTACTTC. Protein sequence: CASSLGHSYEQYF. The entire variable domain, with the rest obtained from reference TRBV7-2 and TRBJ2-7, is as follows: GAGVSQSPSNKVTEKGKDVELRCDPISGHTALYWYRQSLGQGLEFLIYFQGNSAPDKSGLPSDRFSAERTGGSVSTLTIQRTQQEDSAVYLCASSLGHSYEQYFGPGTRLTVT.

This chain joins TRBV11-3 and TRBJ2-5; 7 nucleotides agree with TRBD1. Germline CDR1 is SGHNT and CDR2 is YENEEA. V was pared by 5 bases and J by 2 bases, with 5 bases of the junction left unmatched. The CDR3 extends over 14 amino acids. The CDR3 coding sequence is TGTGCCAGCAGCGATAGACAGGGACAAGAGACCCAGTACTTC. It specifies CASSDRQGQETQYF. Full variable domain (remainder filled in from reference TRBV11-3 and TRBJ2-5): EAGVVQSPRYKIIEKKQPVAFWCNPISGHNTLYWYLQNLGQGPELLIRYENEEAVDDSQLPKDRFSAERLKGVDSTLKIQPAELGDSAVYLCASSDRQGQETQYFGPGTRLLVL.

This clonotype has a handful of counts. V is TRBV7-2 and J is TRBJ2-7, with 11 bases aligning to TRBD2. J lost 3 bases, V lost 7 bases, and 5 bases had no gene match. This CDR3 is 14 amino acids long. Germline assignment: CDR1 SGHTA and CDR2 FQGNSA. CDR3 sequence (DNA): TGTGCCAGCACCAGAACTAGCGGGAGCTACGAGCAGTACTTC. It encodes CASTRTSGSYEQYF.

The CDR3: CASSVVMTGTEAFF. The DNA for the CDR3 is TGTGCCAGCAGCGTAGTGATGACGGGGACTGAAGCTTTCTTT. The chain has TRBV9 and TRBJ1-1; D uncertain. The V end lost 0 bases, the J end lost 5 bases, and 11 bases lay between the germline ends. The germline V gene has CDR1 SGDLS and CDR2 YYNGEE. The CDR3 totals 14 residues. Filled out from reference TRBV9 and TRBJ1-1, the complete variable domain reads DSGVTQTPKHLITATGQRVTLRCSPRSGDLSVYWYQQSLDQGLQFLIQYYNGEERAKGNILERFSAQQFPDLHSELNLSSLELGDSALYFCASSVVMTGTEAFFGQGTRLTVV.

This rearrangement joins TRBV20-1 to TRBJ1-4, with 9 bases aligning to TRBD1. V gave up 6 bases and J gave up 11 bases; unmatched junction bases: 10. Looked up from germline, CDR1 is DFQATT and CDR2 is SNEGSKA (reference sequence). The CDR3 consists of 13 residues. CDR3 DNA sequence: TGCAGTGCCCCGGGACAGGGAAAGGAGAAACTGTTTTTT. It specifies CSAPGQGKEKLFF.

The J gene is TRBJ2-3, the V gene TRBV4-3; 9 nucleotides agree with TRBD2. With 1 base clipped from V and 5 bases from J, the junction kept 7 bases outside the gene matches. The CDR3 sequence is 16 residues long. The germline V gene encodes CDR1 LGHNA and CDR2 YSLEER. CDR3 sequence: CASSQGGLAQGDTQYF. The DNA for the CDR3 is TGCGCCAGCAGCCAAGGGGGACTAGCTCAAGGAGATACGCAGTATTTT.

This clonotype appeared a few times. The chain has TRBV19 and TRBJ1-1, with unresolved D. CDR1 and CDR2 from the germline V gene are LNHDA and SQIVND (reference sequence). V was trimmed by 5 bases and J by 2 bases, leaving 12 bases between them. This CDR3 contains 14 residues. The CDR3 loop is CASSEYRENTEAFF. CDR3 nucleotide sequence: TGTGCCAGTAGTGAGTACAGAGAAAACACTGAAGCTTTCTTT.

CDR3 coding DNA: TGTGCCAGCAGACGTAGCGGGAGGGCCGACGAGACCCAGTACTTC. It translates to CASRRSGRADETQYF. The chain combines TRBV7-2 with TRBJ2-5; 11 nucleotides agree with TRBD2. The germline V gene encodes CDR1 SGHTA and CDR2 FQGNSA. The CDR3 spans 15 residues. The V gene end was trimmed by 6 bases and the J gene end by 5 bases; junction bases not matched to a gene: 8. Full variable domain (rest looked up from reference TRBV7-2 and TRBJ2-5): GAGVSQSPSNKVTEKGKDVELRCDPISGHTALYWYRQSLGQGLEFLIYFQGNSAPDKSGLPSDRFSAERTGGSVSTLTIQRTQQEDSAVYLCASRRSGRADETQYFGPGTRLLVL.

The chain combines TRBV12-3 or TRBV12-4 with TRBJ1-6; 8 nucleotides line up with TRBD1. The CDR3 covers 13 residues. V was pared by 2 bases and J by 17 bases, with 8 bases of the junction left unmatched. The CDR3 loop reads CASSLLGQGSIHF. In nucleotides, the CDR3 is TGTGCCAGCAGTTTACTCGGACAGGGTAGCATCCACTTT.

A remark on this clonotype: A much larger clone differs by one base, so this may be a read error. CDR3 nucleotide sequence: TGTGCCAGCAGCTTAGGAAGGATTAGCGGGGACACAGATACGCAGTATTTT. It codes for CASSLGRISGDTDTQYF. J is TRBJ2-3 and V is TRBV7-9; 8 bases are shared with TRBD2. The CDR3 totals 17 residues. Germline CDR1 SEHNR, CDR2 FQNEAQ (reference sequence). With 1 base clipped from V and 2 bases from J, the junction kept 8 bases outside the gene matches.

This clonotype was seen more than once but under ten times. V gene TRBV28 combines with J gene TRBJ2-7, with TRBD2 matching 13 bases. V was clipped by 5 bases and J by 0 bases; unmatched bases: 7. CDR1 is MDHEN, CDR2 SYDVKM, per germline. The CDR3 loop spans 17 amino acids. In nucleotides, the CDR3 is TGTGCCAGCAGTATTCCGGGACTAGCGGGGAGCTCCTACGAGCAGTACTTC. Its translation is CASSIPGLAGSSYEQYF.

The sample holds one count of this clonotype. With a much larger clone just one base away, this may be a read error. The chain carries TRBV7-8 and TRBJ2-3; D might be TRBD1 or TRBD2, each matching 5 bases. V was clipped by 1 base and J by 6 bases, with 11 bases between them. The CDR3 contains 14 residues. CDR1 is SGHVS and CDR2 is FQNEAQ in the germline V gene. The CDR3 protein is CASSLECRGDTQYF. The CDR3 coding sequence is TGTGCCAGCAGCTTAGAGTGCCGGGGCGATACGCAGTATTTT.

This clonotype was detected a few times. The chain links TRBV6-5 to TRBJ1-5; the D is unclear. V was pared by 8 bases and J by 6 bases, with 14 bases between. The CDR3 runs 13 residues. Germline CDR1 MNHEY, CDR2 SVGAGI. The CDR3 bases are TGTGCCAGCTCGGTGTACTGGGGTCAGCCCCAGCATTTT. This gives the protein CASSVYWGQPQHF.

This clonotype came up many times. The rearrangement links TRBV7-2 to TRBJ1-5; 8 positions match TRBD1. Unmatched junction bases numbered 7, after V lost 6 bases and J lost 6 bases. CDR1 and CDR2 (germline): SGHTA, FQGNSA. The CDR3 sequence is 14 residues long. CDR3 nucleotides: TGTGCCAGCAGATACCAGGGGGCCGGTCAGCCCCAGCATTTT. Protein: CASRYQGAGQPQHF.

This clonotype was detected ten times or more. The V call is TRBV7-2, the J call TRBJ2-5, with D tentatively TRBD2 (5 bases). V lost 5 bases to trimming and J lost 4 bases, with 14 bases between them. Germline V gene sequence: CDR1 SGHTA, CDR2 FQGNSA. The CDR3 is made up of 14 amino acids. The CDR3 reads CASSQAGWAETQYF. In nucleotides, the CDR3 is TGTGCCAGCAGCCAGGCGGGTTGGGCAGAGACCCAGTACTTC.

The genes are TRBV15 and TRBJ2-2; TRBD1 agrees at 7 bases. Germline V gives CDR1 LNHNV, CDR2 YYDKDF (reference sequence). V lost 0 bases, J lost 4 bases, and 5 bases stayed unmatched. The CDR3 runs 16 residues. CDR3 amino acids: CATSRDRQGTTGELFF. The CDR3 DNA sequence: TGTGCCACCAGCAGAGACCGACAGGGTACCACCGGGGAGCTGTTTTTT.

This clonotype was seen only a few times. CDR3 protein: CASSSDNRDVQYF. CDR3 bases: TGTGCCAGCAGTTCTGATAACAGGGATGTGCAGTACTTC. This chain connects TRBV12-3 or TRBV12-4 to TRBJ2-7, with a tentative D call TRBD1 (6 bases). Trimming cost V 4 bases and J 9 bases, with 16 bases left between them. This CDR3 contains 13 residues.

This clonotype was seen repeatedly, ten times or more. This CDR3 is CASSPGLAVNWEQFF. The CDR3 region has the DNA TGTGCCAGCAGCCCCGGTTTAGCGGTGAATTGGGAGCAGTTCTTC. The chain joins TRBV7-9 to TRBJ2-1; D is perhaps TRBD2 (6 bases). The CDR3 is 15 amino acids. V was shortened by 5 bases and J by 10 bases, with 21 bases between the two germline ends. The germline gives CDR1 SEHNR, CDR2 FQNEAQ (reference sequence).

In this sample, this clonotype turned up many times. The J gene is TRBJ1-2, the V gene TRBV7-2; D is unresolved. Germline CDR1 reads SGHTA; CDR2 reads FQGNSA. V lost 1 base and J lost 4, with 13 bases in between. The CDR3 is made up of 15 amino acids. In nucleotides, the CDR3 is TGTGCCAGCAGCTTAGACGTGGGCTTTAGCTATGGCTACACCTTC. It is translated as CASSLDVGFSYGYTF.

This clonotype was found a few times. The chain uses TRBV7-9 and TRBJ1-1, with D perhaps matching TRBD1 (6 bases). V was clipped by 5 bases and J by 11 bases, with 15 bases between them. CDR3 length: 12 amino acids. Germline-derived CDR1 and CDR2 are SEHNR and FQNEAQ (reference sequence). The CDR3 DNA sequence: TGTGCCAGCAGCCGGCCACAGGGAGGGGCTTTCTTT. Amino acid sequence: CASSRPQGGAFF.

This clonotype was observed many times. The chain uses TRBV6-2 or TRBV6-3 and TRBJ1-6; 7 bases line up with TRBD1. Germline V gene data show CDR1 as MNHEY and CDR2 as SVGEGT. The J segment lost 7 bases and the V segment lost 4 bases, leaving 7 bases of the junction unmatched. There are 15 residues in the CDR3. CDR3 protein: CASSSRTGLNSPLHF. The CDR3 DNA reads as TGTGCCAGCAGTTCAAGGACAGGTCTAAATTCACCCCTCCACTTT.